Presented here are 22 T cell receptor beta chains from one specimen sequenced in a study of OX40 agonist ivuxolimab in advanced cancers. Data came from immunoSEQ multiplex PCR; TCRdb stores just in-frame clones and leaves some out. Of 20,000 to 25,000 clones in the sample, 70% to 90% are singletons; the top ten hold about 49%. The specimen comprised CD4+ or CD8+ T cells sorted from blood, sampled in a trial of the OX40 agonist ivuxolimab. The receptors derive from an adult with an advanced solid tumor such as melanoma, head and neck, liver or kidney cancer.

The genes are TRBV11-2 and TRBJ1-5, with D perhaps matching TRBD1 (6 bases). The CDR3 is made up of 17 amino acids. CDR1 is SGHAT, CDR2 FQNNGV, per germline. Trimming cost V 1 base and J 1 base, with 14 bases left between them. CDR3: CASSLGGRFSSNQPQHF. The CDR3 DNA reads TGTGCCAGCAGCTTAGGGGGGCGGTTTAGCAGCAATCAGCCCCAGCATTTT.

V and J are TRBV27 and TRBJ2-7; 9 bases match TRBD2. Trimming at V came to 3 bases and at J to 3 bases, leaving 3 bases not matched to a gene. The CDR3 contains 14 residues. Germline V gene data show CDR1 as MNHEY and CDR2 as SMNVEV (reference sequence). CDR3 sequence reads: CASSFRREGYEQYF. For the CDR3, the DNA is TGTGCCAGCAGTTTTCGGCGGGAGGGCTACGAGCAGTACTTC.

By proportion, this clone is medium-sized (0.01 to 0.1%). The rearrangement links TRBV5-4 to TRBJ1-2; possibly TRBD1 for D (5 bases). CDR1 is SGHNT and CDR2 is YYREEE in the germline V gene (reference sequence). Trimming removed 4 bases at V and 5 bases at J, with 12 bases between. This CDR3 has 13 residues. The CDR3 sequence is CASSLDSGYGYTF. Here the CDR3 DNA reads TGTGCCAGCAGCCTAGACAGTGGGTATGGCTACACCTTC.

The V and J genes are TRBV5-6 and TRBJ2-7, with 7 bases that match TRBD2. With 4 bases clipped from V and 1 base from J, the junction kept 5 bases outside the gene matches. The germline V gene encodes CDR1 SGHDT and CDR2 YYEEEE. The length of the CDR3 is 14 residues. CDR3 DNA: TGTGCCAGCAGCATCTGGGGGGGATCCTACGAGCAGTACTTC. The encoded protein is CASSIWGGSYEQYF.

In its sample, this clone was seen once. CDR3 DNA sequence: TGTGCCAGCAGCGCGGGACAGTATGGCTACACCTTC. Translation: CASSAGQYGYTF. The chain couples TRBV9 to TRBJ1-2, with 7 bases lining up with TRBD1. The ends lost 3 bases at V and 5 bases at J; junction bases unmatched: 1. The CDR3 consists of 12 residues. Germline V lookup: CDR1 SGDLS, CDR2 YYNGEE. The full variable domain, in which reference TRBV9 and TRBJ1-2 provide the parts outside the CDR3, is DSGVTQTPKHLITATGQRVTLRCSPRSGDLSVYWYQQSLDQGLQFLIQYYNGEERAKGNILERFSAQQFPDLHSELNLSSLELGDSALYFCASSAGQYGYTFGSGTRLTVV.

The chain employs TRBV27 and TRBJ2-4, with D perhaps TRBD1 (6 bases). The ends were cut back, 9 bases at V and 2 bases at J, with 8 bases in the middle. There are 12 residues in the CDR3. In germline, CDR1 is MNHEY, CDR2 SMNVEV (reference sequence). CDR3 nucleotide sequence: TGTGCCAGTACAGGGTCCAAAAACATTCAGTACTTC. As protein: CASTGSKNIQYF.

CDR3 bases: TGTGCCAGCAGGATGGACTTGAACACTGAAGCTTTCTTT. Its protein is CASRMDLNTEAFF. The chain combines TRBV5-6 with TRBJ1-1, with D unresolved. Germline V gives CDR1 SGHDT, CDR2 YYEEEE. CDR3 length equals 13 residues. Trimming removed 5 bases at V and 0 bases at J, with 8 bases between.

V usage is TRBV5-6 and J usage is TRBJ1-5, with 10 bases that match TRBD1. The CDR3 consists of 14 residues. CDR1 is SGHDT and CDR2 is YYEEEE in the germline V gene. V was pared by 2 bases and J by 5 bases, with 1 base of the junction left unmatched. The CDR3 loop reads CASSFGTGDQPQHF. The CDR3 DNA is TGTGCCAGCAGCTTCGGGACAGGGGATCAGCCCCAGCATTTT.

The V call is TRBV7-9, the J call TRBJ2-7; either TRBD1 or TRBD2 may fit D (5 bases each). Germline lookup yields CDR1 SEHNR and CDR2 FQNEAQ (reference sequence). This CDR3 has 13 amino acids. The ends were cut back, 7 bases at V and 5 bases at J, with 15 bases in the middle. DNA for the CDR3: TGTGCCAGCAACCCCGGGACGCTCGACGAGCAGTACTTC. It is translated as CASNPGTLDEQYF.

This clone appeared a few times. This chain joins TRBV15 and TRBJ2-7; TRBD1 or TRBD2 may be the D gene (5 bases each). The CDR3 length is 13 residues. Trimming removed 8 bases at V and 2 bases at J, with 13 bases between. Germline-derived CDR1 and CDR2 are LNHNV and YYDKDF (reference sequence). This CDR3 is CATSGAKTYEQYF. The CDR3 nucleotides read TGTGCCACCTCCGGGGCTAAAACCTACGAGCAGTACTTC.

V is TRBV15 and J is TRBJ1-4, with a tentative D call TRBD1 (6 bases). Per the germline V gene, CDR1 is LNHNV and CDR2 is YYDKDF (reference sequence). CDR3 length: 16 residues. V lost 3 bases and J lost 8, with 19 bases in between. Here the CDR3 DNA reads TGTGCCACCAGCAGCGTACCTACAGGGCTCAAGGAAAAACTGTTTTTT. Protein product: CATSSVPTGLKEKLFF.

The genes are TRBV4-3 and TRBJ2-7; weak D call: TRBD1 (5 bases). Trimming shortened V by 0 bases and J by 4 bases, and 10 bases separated the two germline ends. This CDR3 spans 14 amino acids. CDR1 and CDR2 (germline): LGHNA, YSLEER. CDR3 DNA sequence: TGCGCCAGCAGCCAAGACTCTACAGGTTACGAGCAGTACTTC. It codes for CASSQDSTGYEQYF.

CDR3 sequence: CASSQALAGETDTQYF. The CDR3, as DNA: TGTGCCAGCAGCCAAGCGTTAGCGGGTGAGACAGATACGCAGTATTTT. The chain couples TRBV14 to TRBJ2-3; 7 bases map to TRBD2. The CDR3 consists of 16 residues. V shed 1 base, J shed 3 bases, and the junction held 7 bases outside the gene matches. Germline V gene sequence: CDR1 SGHDN, CDR2 FVKESK.

The rearrangement uses TRBV7-9 and TRBJ2-3; the match to TRBD2 covers 10 bases. Germline loops: CDR1 SEHNR, CDR2 FQNEAQ (reference sequence). V shed 1 base, J shed 5 bases, and the junction held 6 bases outside the gene matches. The CDR3 contains 16 residues. CDR3 in amino acids: CASSLGAAGGQDTQYF. In nucleotides, the CDR3 is TGTGCCAGCAGCTTAGGAGCAGCGGGGGGGCAAGATACGCAGTATTTT.

V usage is TRBV28 and J usage is TRBJ1-1, with no clear D. CDR1 and CDR2 (germline): MDHEN, SYDVKM. Trimming removed 4 bases from V and 8 bases from J, with 14 bases in between. This CDR3 has 13 amino acids. The CDR3 is CASSSPATREAFF. Here the CDR3 DNA reads TGTGCCAGCAGTTCCCCCGCGACAAGGGAAGCTTTCTTT.

The chain combines TRBV19 with TRBJ2-1; no definite D call. CDR3 length: 17 residues. Trimming cost V 3 bases and J 9 bases, with 24 bases left between them. Germline values: CDR1 LNHDA, CDR2 SQIVND (reference sequence). In DNA, the CDR3 is TGTGCCAGTAGTATGATCCTAGAACCAATTTTAGTCCGTGAGCAGTTCTTC. It is translated as CASSMILEPILVREQFF.

This chain uses TRBV5-4 with TRBJ1-6, with D uncertain. Germline V gene sequence: CDR1 SGHNT, CDR2 YYREEE (reference sequence). The CDR3 is 16 residues long. Trimming cost V 0 bases and J 0 bases, with 7 bases left between them. The CDR3 here is CASSLDSPSYNSPLHF. The CDR3 nucleotides are TGTGCCAGCAGCTTGGACAGCCCCTCCTATAATTCACCCCTCCACTTT. The whole variable domain, filled in from reference TRBV5-4 and TRBJ1-6, reads ETGVTQSPTHLIKTRGQQVTLRCSSQSGHNTVSWYQQALGQGPQFIFQYYREEENGRGNFPPRFSGLQFPNYSSELNVNALELDDSALYLCASSLDSPSYNSPLHFGNGTRLTVT.

The V gene is TRBV19, the J gene TRBJ2-7, with TRBD1 as a possible D gene (5 bases). The CDR3 is made up of 13 amino acids. Between the trimmed V and J ends, which lost 5 bases and 5 bases, there was a span of 13 bases. CDR1 is LNHDA, CDR2 SQIVND, per germline (reference sequence). CDR3 DNA sequence: TGTGCCAGTAGTCACAAGTCAGGGAACGAGCAGTACTTC. Residues: CASSHKSGNEQYF.

The chain recombines TRBV6-5 with TRBJ2-7, with a possible D match to TRBD2 (6 bases). The germline V gene encodes CDR1 MNHEY and CDR2 SVGAGI. Trimming took off 8 bases at V and 2 bases at J, with 10 bases between the two ends. The CDR3 extends over 12 amino acids. CDR3: CASSSGAYEQYF. The CDR3 DNA reads as TGTGCCAGCTCCTCGGGGGCCTACGAGCAGTACTTC.

V is TRBV7-8 and J is TRBJ2-2; tentative D call: TRBD2 (6 bases). V was shortened by 1 base and J by 4 bases, with 10 bases between the two germline ends. The germline CDR1 and CDR2 sequences are SGHVS and FQNEAQ. This CDR3 has 15 amino acids. CDR3 sequence: CASSLVAEGTGELFF. The CDR3 DNA reads as TGTGCCAGCAGCTTAGTAGCGGAAGGCACCGGGGAGCTGTTTTTT.

The V call is TRBV29-1, the J call TRBJ2-6; 11 positions match TRBD1. There are 16 residues in the CDR3. V gave up 7 bases and J gave up 1 base; unmatched junction bases: 6. The germline V gene has CDR1 SQVTM and CDR2 ANQGSEA. In DNA form, the CDR3 reads TGCAGCGCGGCCGGGACAGGGGGTTCTGGGGCCAACGTCCTGACTTTC. Protein product: CSAAGTGGSGANVLTF.

The chain couples TRBV4-1 to TRBJ2-7, with 8 bases lining up with TRBD2. V dropped 1 base and J dropped 1; count of bases not matched to a gene: 9. Germline CDR1 and CDR2: MGHRA and YSYEKL. There are 17 residues in the CDR3. The CDR3 protein is CASSQGGLGQGSYEQYF. The CDR3 nucleotides are TGCGCCAGCAGCCAAGGGGGACTAGGTCAAGGATCCTACGAGCAGTACTTC.